This T cell receptor (beta chain) was captured in a study of shared clonotypes between healthy human individuals. Broader study findings: Genetic and exposure-history diversity was limited by the small donor number. Around 5% of naive CD4 clonotypes were shared across four donors. Memory subsets generally showed lower estimated richness than naive subsets. Researchers sampled only blood; tissue repertoires likely differ.

The assay was immunoSEQ multiplex PCR, and TCRdb's table has in-frame clones only and misses some. The table has around 550,000 clones, 90% to 97% seen once. On this clone itself: Its antigen is currently unknown.

Germline CDR1 is SGHAT and CDR2 is FQNNGV. The CDR3 runs 14 residues. Deletions cut 5 bases from V and 3 bases from J, with 14 bases between. The chain employs TRBV11-2 and TRBJ2-7; D uncertain. The sequenced sample was naive CD4+ T cells sorted from blood. Subset of the sample: CD45RA+ positively selected. The source is a woman in her 30s in good health. The CDR3 protein is CASSPLNFGYEQYF. CDR3 DNA: TGTGCCAGCAGCCCCCTAAACTTCGGCTACGAGCAGTACTTC.